This T cell receptor beta chain was sequenced in a study of OX40 agonist ivuxolimab in advanced cancers. Produced via immunoSEQ multiplex PCR; TCRdb's table is partial and in-frame only. The sample has some 95,000 clones, less than 90% seen once. The table lists this clone with a count of one. This CDR3 spans 14 amino acids. Germline lookup yields CDR1 SGDLS and CDR2 YYNGEE. V dropped 0 bases and J dropped 4 bases, with 10 bases sitting between them. This clonotype was sampled from an adult with an advanced solid tumor such as melanoma, head and neck, liver or kidney cancer. Specimen: CD4+ or CD8+ T cells sorted from blood, collected in a trial of the OX40 agonist ivuxolimab. The chain joins TRBV9 to TRBJ2-5; D gene unclear. CDR3: CASSVDPKGETQYF. The CDR3 bases are TGTGCCAGCAGCGTAGACCCAAAGGGAGAGACCCAGTACTTC.